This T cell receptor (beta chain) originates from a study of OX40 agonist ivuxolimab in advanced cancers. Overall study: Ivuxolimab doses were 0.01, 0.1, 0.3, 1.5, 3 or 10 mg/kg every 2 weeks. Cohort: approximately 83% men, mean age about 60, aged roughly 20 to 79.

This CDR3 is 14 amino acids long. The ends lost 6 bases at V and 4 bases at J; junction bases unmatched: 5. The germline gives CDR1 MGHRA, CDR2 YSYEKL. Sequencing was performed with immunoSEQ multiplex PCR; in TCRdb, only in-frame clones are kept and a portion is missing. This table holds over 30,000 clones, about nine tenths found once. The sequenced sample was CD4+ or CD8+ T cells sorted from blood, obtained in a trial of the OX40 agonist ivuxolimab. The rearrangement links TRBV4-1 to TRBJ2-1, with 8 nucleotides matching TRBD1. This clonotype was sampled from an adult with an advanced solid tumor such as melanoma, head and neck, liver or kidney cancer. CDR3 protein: CASRPGTGYNEQFF. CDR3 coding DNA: TGCGCCAGCAGACCCGGGACAGGTTACAATGAGCAGTTCTTC.